This is a list of T cell receptor beta chains from one sample in a study of Ad26.COV2.S vaccination and SARS-CoV-2 variants. Some clones are missing from TCRdb's copy, which holds only in-frame ones; the method was immunoSEQ multiplex PCR. The sample has 300,000 to 500,000 clones; 88% are singletons. Sequencing was performed on peripheral blood, taken in a trial of Ad26.COV2.S vaccine versus placebo. These receptor sequences come from a person between 18 and 60 years old who received the Ad26.COV2.S COVID-19 vaccine or a placebo. Each CDR3 is given with its conserved first and last residue. A row's size may be missing; if present it is once, few, many or a size class.

CDR3aa: CASSPDGMNYGYTF; j_gene: TRBJ1-2; v_gene: TRBV5-1; abundance: .
CDR3aa: CASSLDRGGSYEQYF; j_gene: TRBJ2-7; v_gene: TRBV18; abundance: .
CDR3aa: CASSIGVGSEAFF; j_gene: TRBJ1-1; v_gene: TRBV19; abundance: .
CDR3aa: CASWGLAGTNEQFF; j_gene: TRBJ2-1; v_gene: TRBV2; abundance: .
CDR3aa: CASSLLDRFHGYTF; j_gene: TRBJ1-2; v_gene: TRBV6-5; abundance: .
CDR3aa: CASRRGPGLVDSPLHF; j_gene: TRBJ1-6; v_gene: TRBV5-5; abundance: .
CDR3aa: CASSPPDRGTPEAFF; j_gene: TRBJ1-1; v_gene: TRBV18; abundance: .
CDR3aa: CASSPKRTSLSYNEQFF; j_gene: TRBJ2-1; v_gene: TRBV5-6; abundance: .
CDR3aa: CASSPSGVAGLYTDTQYF; j_gene: TRBJ2-3; v_gene: TRBV14; abundance: .
CDR3aa: CASSQEGMNTEAFF; j_gene: TRBJ1-1; v_gene: TRBV4-3; abundance: .
CDR3aa: CASSLRQGLEAGELFF; j_gene: TRBJ2-2; v_gene: TRBV7-9; abundance: .
CDR3aa: CASRAGSGYTF; j_gene: TRBJ1-2; v_gene: TRBV2; abundance: .
CDR3aa: CASSYSTRVETQYF; j_gene: TRBJ2-5; v_gene: TRBV6-5; abundance: .
CDR3aa: CASSKQGPGDQPQHF; j_gene: TRBJ1-5; v_gene: TRBV7-8; abundance: .
CDR3aa: CATSSSNQPQHF; j_gene: TRBJ1-5; v_gene: TRBV15; abundance: .
CDR3aa: CASSLAPTGYYGYTF; j_gene: TRBJ1-2; v_gene: TRBV5-6; abundance: few
CDR3aa: CASSFTDLGVAFF; j_gene: TRBJ1-1; v_gene: TRBV2; abundance: .
CDR3aa: CATSRRQGAYNEQFF; j_gene: TRBJ2-1; v_gene: TRBV15; abundance: .
CDR3aa: CSVLNGQVSYEQYF; j_gene: TRBJ2-7; v_gene: TRBV29-1; abundance: .
CDR3aa: CASSWDTSNQPQHF; j_gene: TRBJ1-5; v_gene: TRBV19; abundance: .
CDR3aa: CASSYEGAGELFF; j_gene: TRBJ2-2; v_gene: TRBV7-9; abundance: .
CDR3aa: CASSSKDGEQYF; j_gene: TRBJ2-7; v_gene: TRBV5-4; abundance: .
CDR3aa: CASNPGQAASGANVLTF; j_gene: TRBJ2-6; v_gene: TRBV4-1; abundance: .
CDR3aa: CASSPEGDTEAFF; j_gene: TRBJ1-1; v_gene: TRBV9; abundance: .
CDR3aa: CASSLSGGSRETQYF; j_gene: TRBJ2-5; v_gene: TRBV5-1; abundance: .
CDR3aa: CAISQSGGLQETQYF; j_gene: TRBJ2-5; v_gene: TRBV10-3; abundance: .
CDR3aa: CAISEGRNYEQYF; j_gene: TRBJ2-7; v_gene: TRBV10-3; abundance: .
CDR3aa: CASSLMTGDQRNTEAFF; j_gene: TRBJ1-1; v_gene: TRBV5-1; abundance: .
CDR3aa: CASSQGRRLNTGELFF; j_gene: TRBJ2-2; v_gene: TRBV4-1; abundance: .
CDR3aa: CASSPGGPPIYEQYF; j_gene: TRBJ2-7; v_gene: TRBV9; abundance: .
CDR3aa: CASSPHRDRGLGSNQPQHF; j_gene: TRBJ1-5; v_gene: TRBV27; abundance: .
CDR3aa: CASSIGRGTGELFF; j_gene: TRBJ2-2; v_gene: TRBV19; abundance: once
CDR3aa: CASSVSEQDTQYF; j_gene: TRBJ2-3; v_gene: TRBV9; abundance: .
CDR3aa: CASSYALGEIYTF; j_gene: TRBJ1-2; v_gene: TRBV6-5; abundance: .
CDR3aa: CASSHRDSPGNEQFF; j_gene: TRBJ2-1; v_gene: TRBV3-1/TRBV3-2; abundance: .
CDR3aa: CASSPQGNYGYTF; j_gene: TRBJ1-2; v_gene: TRBV18; abundance: few
CDR3aa: CASSLRQGYEQYF; j_gene: TRBJ2-7; v_gene: TRBV27; abundance: .
CDR3aa: CAGGQASANIQYF; j_gene: TRBJ2-4; v_gene: TRBV6-4; abundance: .
CDR3aa: CASSTQGARVF; j_gene: TRBJ1-1; v_gene: TRBV19; abundance: once
CDR3aa: CASSLVGARGSTDTQYF; j_gene: TRBJ2-3; v_gene: TRBV5-6; abundance: .
CDR3aa: CASSLTVLGTEAFF; j_gene: TRBJ1-1; v_gene: TRBV7-9; abundance: few
CDR3aa: CASSDGTRPYEQYF; j_gene: TRBJ2-7; v_gene: TRBV6-1; abundance: .
CDR3aa: CASRRGGDRETQYF; j_gene: TRBJ2-5; v_gene: TRBV13; abundance: once
CDR3aa: CASTRQLDSANTGELFF; j_gene: TRBJ2-2; v_gene: TRBV21-1; abundance: .
CDR3aa: CASSLGWTEPNYGYTF; j_gene: TRBJ1-2; v_gene: TRBV7-8; abundance: .
CDR3aa: CASSVAGDRGGLETQYF; j_gene: TRBJ2-5; v_gene: TRBV9; abundance: .
CDR3aa: CACRAGTEAFF; j_gene: TRBJ1-1; v_gene: TRBV6-5; abundance: .
CDR3aa: CASKDRVVETQYF; j_gene: TRBJ2-5; v_gene: TRBV11-1; abundance: .
CDR3aa: CASSLDGDGETQYF; j_gene: TRBJ2-5; v_gene: TRBV11-2; abundance: once
CDR3aa: CASSSLEEGTDTQYF; j_gene: TRBJ2-3; v_gene: TRBV5-1; abundance: .
CDR3aa: CASKPSRVGQPQHF; j_gene: TRBJ1-5; v_gene: TRBV2; abundance: .
CDR3aa: CSVEASGGGISGANVLTF; j_gene: TRBJ2-6; v_gene: TRBV29-1; abundance: .
CDR3aa: CASRLGGEGTEAFF; j_gene: TRBJ1-1; v_gene: TRBV6-5; abundance: once
CDR3aa: CASSPTGSGANVLTF; j_gene: TRBJ2-6; v_gene: TRBV5-1; abundance: .
CDR3aa: CASSTGAPGSPLHF; j_gene: TRBJ1-6; v_gene: TRBV5-1; abundance: .
CDR3aa: CASSPGQGREQYF; j_gene: TRBJ2-7; v_gene: TRBV10-1; abundance: .
CDR3aa: CAASSPGRPYGYTF; j_gene: TRBJ1-2; v_gene: TRBV7-2; abundance: .
CDR3aa: CASSSRMGRQGTMPGTQYF; j_gene: TRBJ2-5; v_gene: TRBV2; abundance: .